This T cell receptor (beta chain) was retrieved from a study of beta chain features in type 1 diabetes. Findings of the study overall: Fewer junction insertions and more nucleotide deletions appeared in type 1 diabetes patients. TCRB repertoires of naive, central memory and Treg cells appeared more similar among patients than among healthy donors.

The germline gives CDR1 MDHEN, CDR2 SYDVKM. V dropped 5 bases and J dropped 6; count of bases not matched to a gene: 7. This CDR3 region has 14 residues. The authors reverse transcribed all of the isolated RNA, so sequencing captured expressed TCRB transcripts. Repertoires were generated with immunoSEQ multiplex PCR, while TCRdb's copy carries only in-frame clones and drops some. In the table there are under 450,000 clones, less than 15% of which are singletons. Details on this clone: Its antigen remains unknown.

Populations isolated by sorting all had purity greater than 98%. Sequencing used naive CD4+ T cells from blood. The chain couples TRBV28 to TRBJ1-3, with 7 bases aligning to TRBD1. The clonotype comes from a woman between 18 and 29 years old in good health. The CDR3 nucleotides read TGTGCCAGCAGTCACGGGACAGCGGTAAACACCATATATTTT. The encoded protein is CASSHGTAVNTIYF.